The 17 T cell receptor beta chains below all came from one sample that was sequenced in a study of T cell responses to AZD1222 COVID-19 vaccine. The repertoire was sequenced with immunoSEQ multiplex PCR; TCRdb's copy has only in-frame clones and lacks some. This sample has about 150,000 clones, with about 88% found just once. The specimen was peripheral blood, collected on day 0 of AZD1222 vaccination. These TCRs come from an adult in good health.

The chain links TRBV7-8 to TRBJ1-6; D is ambiguous. The germline V gene encodes CDR1 SGHVS and CDR2 FQNEAQ. The CDR3 totals 15 residues. V was cut by 0 bases and J by 6 bases, with 9 bases left in between. For the CDR3, the DNA is TGTGCCAGCAGCTTAGCCGCGCCAGTTAATTCACCCCTCCACTTT. Its translation: CASSLAAPVNSPLHF.

A few counts support this clone. The chain links TRBV6-4 to TRBJ2-3, with 11 bases lining up with TRBD2. The ends lost 5 bases at V and 2 bases at J; junction bases unmatched: 3. CDR1 and CDR2 (germline): MRHNA, SNTAGT. This CDR3 comprises 15 residues. The CDR3 sequence: CASSNSGGATDTQYF. The CDR3 bases are TGTGCCAGCAGTAATAGCGGGGGGGCCACAGATACGCAGTATTTT.

The V call is TRBV7-9, the J call TRBJ1-1, with D perhaps matching TRBD1 (5 bases). Germline-derived CDR1 and CDR2 are SEHNR and FQNEAQ (reference sequence). The CDR3 is 15 amino acids. Trimming cost V 0 bases and J 3 bases, with 11 bases left between them. CDR3 region: CASSLAGRGDTEAFF. The CDR3 DNA sequence: TGTGCCAGCAGCTTAGCCGGGCGGGGGGACACTGAAGCTTTCTTT. Full variable domain (remainder filled in from reference TRBV7-9 and TRBJ1-1): DTGVSQNPRHKITKRGQNVTFRCDPISEHNRLYWYRQTLGQGPEFLTYFQNEAQLEKSRLLSDRFSAERPKGSFSTLEIQRTEQGDSAMYLCASSLAGRGDTEAFFGQGTRLTVV.

The V call is TRBV6-6, the J call TRBJ1-1; 8 nucleotides match TRBD1. Germline values: CDR1 MNHNY, CDR2 SVGAGI (reference sequence). The junction had 4 bases not matched to a gene; V was cut back by 0 bases and J by 1 base. The CDR3 loop spans 16 amino acids. The CDR3 nucleotides are TGTGCCAGCAGTTACTCGGTTGGGACAGGGAACACTGAAGCTTTCTTT. This codes for CASSYSVGTGNTEAFF.

The genes are TRBV7-9 and TRBJ1-4; no reliable D call. V lost 1 base and J lost 1, with 7 bases in between. The CDR3 contains 15 residues. The germline V gene encodes CDR1 SEHNR and CDR2 FQNEAQ (reference sequence). Here the CDR3 reads CASSLVSVTNEKLFF. Here the CDR3 DNA reads TGTGCCAGCAGCTTAGTGTCAGTAACTAATGAAAAACTGTTTTTT.

The genes are TRBV5-1 and TRBJ1-1; no clear D. Trimming removed 5 bases at V and 0 bases at J, with 8 bases between. CDR1 is SGHRS and CDR2 is YFSETQ in the germline V gene. CDR3 length: 13 amino acids. The CDR3 nucleotides read TGCGCCAGCAGTTACGGCATGAACACTGAAGCTTTCTTT. This encodes CASSYGMNTEAFF.

The chain carries TRBV25-1 and TRBJ1-1; no clear D. V lost 4 bases and J lost 1, with 13 bases in between. This CDR3 contains 15 residues. Germline V gene sequence: CDR1 MGHDK, CDR2 SYGVNS. CDR3 in DNA: TGTGCCAGCAGTGCGCCGAAGGGAAGGAACACTGAAGCTTTCTTT. Its protein is CASSAPKGRNTEAFF.

The rearrangement uses TRBV27 and TRBJ2-1, with 14 bases fitting TRBD2. The CDR3 contains 14 residues. Trimming cost V 6 bases and J 5 bases; bases outside gene matches: 0. Germline loops: CDR1 MNHEY, CDR2 SMNVEV (reference sequence). The DNA for the CDR3 is TGTGCCAGCAGGGGACTAGCGGGGGACAATGAGCAGTTCTTC. Amino acid sequence: CASRGLAGDNEQFF.

The rearrangement uses TRBV9 and TRBJ2-7, with TRBD1 matching over 8 bases. The germline V gene has CDR1 SGDLS and CDR2 YYNGEE. The CDR3 is made up of 13 amino acids. V gave up 7 bases and J gave up 1 base; unmatched junction bases: 4. The CDR3 spells CASRGQGSYEQYF. The CDR3 region has the DNA TGTGCCAGCCGTGGACAGGGATCCTACGAGCAGTACTTC. The whole variable domain, remainder taken from reference TRBV9 and TRBJ2-7, is DSGVTQTPKHLITATGQRVTLRCSPRSGDLSVYWYQQSLDQGLQFLIQYYNGEERAKGNILERFSAQQFPDLHSELNLSSLELGDSALYFCASRGQGSYEQYFGPGTRLTVT.

V is TRBV30 and J is TRBJ1-1; D unresolved. CDR3 length equals 16 residues. Germline-derived CDR1 and CDR2 are GTSNPN and SVGIG (reference sequence). Trimming removed 1 base at V and 1 base at J, with 16 bases between. CDR3 DNA: TGTGCCTGGAGTGATCCCCTCCACCCACGGAACACTGAAGCTTTCTTT. Encoded protein: CAWSDPLHPRNTEAFF.

V usage is TRBV5-1 and J usage is TRBJ2-7, with D maybe TRBD2 (6 bases). This CDR3 contains 14 residues. Germline V gives CDR1 SGHRS, CDR2 YFSETQ. V lost 0 bases, J lost 3 bases, and 10 bases lay in between. The CDR3 spells CASSLVGGGYEQYF. The DNA for the CDR3 is TGCGCCAGCAGCTTGGTGGGGGGAGGCTACGAGCAGTACTTC. Complete variable domain (other parts from reference TRBV5-1 and TRBJ2-7): KAGVTQTPRYLIKTRGQQVTLSCSPISGHRSVSWYQQTPGQGLQFLFEYFSETQRNKGNFPGRFSGRQFSNSRSEMNVSTLELGDSALYLCASSLVGGGYEQYFGPGTRLTVT.

The chain carries TRBV6-5 and TRBJ2-5; D is unresolved. V was cut by 2 bases and J by 7 bases, with 5 bases left in between. CDR3 size: 11 residues. Germline V gives CDR1 MNHEY, CDR2 SVGAGI. The CDR3 sequence is CASSYGTTQYF. CDR3 nucleotide sequence: TGTGCCAGCAGTTACGGAACGACCCAGTACTTC.

The chain combines TRBV11-1 with TRBJ2-2; TRBD1 aligns across 10 bases. The CDR3 runs 15 residues. V lost 1 base to trimming and J lost 6 bases; unmatched junction nucleotides: 2. The V gene's germline CDR1 is SGHAT and CDR2 FQDESV (reference sequence). The CDR3 loop is CASSLGTGGAGELFF. The CDR3 nucleotides are TGTGCCAGCAGCTTAGGGACAGGGGGTGCCGGGGAGCTGTTTTTT.

For the CDR3, the DNA is TGTGCCAGTAGTATGGGACCGGGGGTTAATCAGCCCCAGCATTTT. Its protein is CASSMGPGVNQPQHF. J is TRBJ1-5 and V is TRBV19; possible D gene TRBD1, 5 bases. The germline V and J ends were trimmed by 3 bases and 4 bases, with 13 bases remaining between them. Germline CDR1 is LNHDA and CDR2 is SQIVND (reference sequence). The CDR3 runs to 15 residues.

The rearrangement links TRBV19 to TRBJ1-5; 7 bases agree with TRBD1. From germline, CDR1 is LNHDA and CDR2 SQIVND (reference sequence). V gave up 3 bases and J gave up 5 bases; unmatched junction bases: 7. This CDR3 is built from 15 residues. The CDR3 region is CASSISDRRDQPQHF. CDR3 DNA: TGTGCCAGTAGTATTTCGGACAGGCGAGATCAGCCCCAGCATTTT.

This clone was seen a single time. The chain uses TRBV5-1 and TRBJ2-5, with TRBD1 matching over 7 bases. CDR1 is SGHRS and CDR2 is YFSETQ in the germline V gene. With V trimmed by 7 bases and J by 1 base, 4 bases remained unmatched. The CDR3 is made up of 13 amino acids. The CDR3 DNA follows: TGCGCCAGCTCTTACAGGGGCCAAGAGACCCAGTACTTC. Translated, it gives CASSYRGQETQYF.

This clone was seen just once. This chain connects TRBV6-1 to TRBJ2-2; no clear D gene. V gave up 1 base and J gave up 6 bases, with 15 bases separating them. The CDR3 loop spans 16 amino acids. The germline V gene has CDR1 MNHNS and CDR2 SASEGT. The CDR3 bases are TGTGCCAGCAGTGAAGGTTCGACCTTATGGGCCGGGGAGCTGTTTTTT. It encodes CASSEGSTLWAGELFF.